Listed below are T cell receptor beta chains from one sample, sequenced in a study of radiation and T cells in renal cell carcinoma. Generated by immunoSEQ multiplex PCR, the TCRdb table keeps only in-frame clones and is missing some. The sample includes tens of thousands of clones, 70% to 90% seen only once; the top ten take 20% to 25%. This material consisted of blood, taken from a patient whose treatment included radiotherapy and nephrectomy. The receptors shown here come from a woman in her fifties or sixties with renal cell carcinoma. The CDR3 runs from the conserved cysteine through the conserved F or W. D genes are given only for firm matches. Clone size is shown for a subset of rows, as once, few, many or a class of expanded clone.

>15|-|TRBD2|TRBV2|TRBJ2-3
CASSPGTSDTDTQYF
TGTGCCAGCAGCCCCGGGACTAGTGACACAGATACGCAGTATTTT
>15|once|-|TRBV27|TRBJ2-6
CASSFAVTGANVLTF
TGTGCCAGCAGTTTTGCTGTAACTGGGGCCAACGTCCTGACTTTC
>11|-|-|TRBV25-1|TRBJ2-1
CASSGGHEQFF
TGTGCCAGCAGTGGGGGGCATGAGCAGTTCTTC
>15|once|-|TRBV19|TRBJ2-2
CASSIVQGRTGELFF
TGTGCCAGTAGTATAGTACAGGGTCGTACCGGGGAGCTGTTTTTT
>13|-|TRBD1|TRBV10-3|TRBJ2-4
CASGGAGTNIQYF
TGTGCCTCAGGGGGCGCGGGTACGAACATTCAGTACTTC
>13|-|TRBD1|TRBV27|TRBJ1-2
CASSLGQGYGYTF
TGTGCCAGCAGCTTAGGACAGGGGTATGGCTACACCTTC
>14|-|TRBD1|TRBV28|TRBJ2-7
CASRLGTGIREQYF
TGTGCCAGCAGGCTGGGGACAGGGATCAGGGAGCAGTACTTC
>18|-|TRBD2|TRBV5-4|TRBJ2-5
CASRPEIVGGPSQETQYF
TGTGCCAGCAGACCTGAGATAGTGGGAGGGCCCTCCCAAGAGACCCAGTACTTC
>13|-|-|TRBV9|TRBJ1-4
CASGGDLNEKLFF
TGTGCCAGCGGCGGAGATCTGAATGAAAAACTGTTTTTT
>16|once|-|TRBV28|TRBJ2-2
CASKFSGLDDTGELFF
TGTGCCTCTAAGTTTAGTGGATTGGATGACACCGGGGAGCTGTTTTTT
>16|-|TRBD2|TRBV9|TRBJ2-5
CASTTGLAGGRETQYF
TGTGCCAGCACCACCGGACTAGCGGGAGGGAGAGAGACCCAGTACTTC
>18|-|-|TRBV21-1|TRBJ1-4
CASIPKTLPRTGDEKLFF
TGTGCCAGCATCCCGAAGACTTTACCCCGGACAGGGGATGAAAAACTGTTTTTT
>14|-|-|TRBV5-1|TRBJ1-1
CASSPGGANTEAFF
TGCGCCAGCAGTCCTGGGGGGGCGAACACTGAAGCTTTCTTT
>15|-|-|TRBV7-2|TRBJ2-7
CASSFVRDPAYEQYF
TGTGCCAGCAGCTTTGTCCGGGACCCTGCCTACGAGCAGTACTTC
>16|-|TRBD1|TRBV7-9|TRBJ1-6
CASSFAQGAANSPLHF
TGTGCCAGCAGCTTCGCTCAGGGGGCTGCGAATTCACCCCTCCACTTT